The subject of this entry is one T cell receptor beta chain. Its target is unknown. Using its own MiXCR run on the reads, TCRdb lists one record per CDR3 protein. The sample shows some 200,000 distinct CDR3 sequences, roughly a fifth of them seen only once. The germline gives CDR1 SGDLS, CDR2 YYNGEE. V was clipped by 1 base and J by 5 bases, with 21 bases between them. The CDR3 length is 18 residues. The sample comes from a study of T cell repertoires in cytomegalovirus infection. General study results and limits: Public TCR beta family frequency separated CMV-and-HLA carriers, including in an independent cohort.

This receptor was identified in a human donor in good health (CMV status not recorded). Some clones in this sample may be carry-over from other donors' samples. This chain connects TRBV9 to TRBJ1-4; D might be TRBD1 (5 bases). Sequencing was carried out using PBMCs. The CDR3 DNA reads TGTGCCAGCAGCGTATCGTCCCAGACCCGGGACCAGAATGAAAAACTGTTTTTT. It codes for CASSVSSQTRDQNEKLFF. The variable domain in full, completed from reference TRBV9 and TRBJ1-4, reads DSGVTQTPKHLITATGQRVTLRCSPRSGDLSVYWYQQSLDQGLQFLIQYYNGEERAKGNILERFSAQQFPDLHSELNLSSLELGDSALYFCASSVSSQTRDQNEKLFFGSGTQLSVL.